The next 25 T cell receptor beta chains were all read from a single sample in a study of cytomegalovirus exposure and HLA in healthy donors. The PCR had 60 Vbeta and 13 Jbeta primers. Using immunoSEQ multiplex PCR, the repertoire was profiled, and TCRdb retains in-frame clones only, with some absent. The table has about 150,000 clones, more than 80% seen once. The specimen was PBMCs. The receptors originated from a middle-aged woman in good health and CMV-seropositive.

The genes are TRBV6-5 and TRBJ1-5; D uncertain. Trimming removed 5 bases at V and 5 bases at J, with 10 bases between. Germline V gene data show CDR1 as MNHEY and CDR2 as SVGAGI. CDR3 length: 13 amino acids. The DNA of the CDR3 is TGTGCCAGCAGTCGTACAGCAGATCAGCCCCAGCATTTT. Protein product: CASSRTADQPQHF.

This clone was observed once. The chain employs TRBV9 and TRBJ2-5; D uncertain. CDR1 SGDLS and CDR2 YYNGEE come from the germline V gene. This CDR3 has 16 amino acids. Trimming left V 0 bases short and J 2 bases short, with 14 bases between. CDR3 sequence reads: CASSVDAWADQETQYF. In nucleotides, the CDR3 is TGTGCCAGCAGCGTAGATGCCTGGGCCGATCAAGAGACCCAGTACTTC.

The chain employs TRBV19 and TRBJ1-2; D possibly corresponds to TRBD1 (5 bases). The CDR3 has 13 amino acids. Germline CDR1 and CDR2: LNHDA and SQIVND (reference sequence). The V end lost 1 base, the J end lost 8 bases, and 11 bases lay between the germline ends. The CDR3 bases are TGTGCCAGTAGTATAGGTAGGGGAGGCGGCTACACCTTC. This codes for CASSIGRGGGYTF.

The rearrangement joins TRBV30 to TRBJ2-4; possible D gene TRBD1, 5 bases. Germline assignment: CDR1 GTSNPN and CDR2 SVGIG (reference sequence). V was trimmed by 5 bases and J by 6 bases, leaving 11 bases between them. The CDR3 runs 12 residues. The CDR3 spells CAWGSQGNIQYF. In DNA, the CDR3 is TGTGCCTGGGGGTCCCAGGGAAACATTCAGTACTTC.

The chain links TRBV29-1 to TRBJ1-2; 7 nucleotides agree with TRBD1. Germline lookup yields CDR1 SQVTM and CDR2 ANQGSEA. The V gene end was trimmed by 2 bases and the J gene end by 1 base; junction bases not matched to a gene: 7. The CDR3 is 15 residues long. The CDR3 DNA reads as TGCAGCGTTGAACGCGGCAGGGGGAATAACTATGGCTACACCTTC. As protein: CSVERGRGNNYGYTF.

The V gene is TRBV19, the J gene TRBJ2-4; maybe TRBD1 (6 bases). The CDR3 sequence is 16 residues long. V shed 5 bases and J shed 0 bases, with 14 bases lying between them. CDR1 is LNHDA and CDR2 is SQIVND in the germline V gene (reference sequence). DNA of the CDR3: TGTGCCAGTAGTCTCCGGGACACTCTAGCCAAAAACATTCAGTACTTC. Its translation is CASSLRDTLAKNIQYF.

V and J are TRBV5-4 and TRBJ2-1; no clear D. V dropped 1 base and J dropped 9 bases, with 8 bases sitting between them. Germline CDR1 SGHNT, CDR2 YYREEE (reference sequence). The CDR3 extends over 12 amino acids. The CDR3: CASSLKSGEQFF. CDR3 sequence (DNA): TGTGCCAGCAGCTTGAAATCGGGTGAGCAGTTCTTC.

CDR3 DNA: TGTGCCAGTAGTAGGGTACAGGGGGCAATAAATCAGCCCCAGCATTTT. It codes for CASSRVQGAINQPQHF. The chain combines TRBV19 with TRBJ1-5; 9 positions match TRBD1. The CDR3 is 16 residues long. V was clipped by 4 bases and J by 4 bases; unmatched bases: 8. Germline V gene lookup returns CDR1 LNHDA and CDR2 SQIVND (reference sequence). Complete variable domain (other parts from reference TRBV19 and TRBJ1-5): DGGITQSPKYLFRKEGQNVTLSCEQNLNHDAMYWYRQDPGQGLRLIYYSQIVNDFQKGDIAEGYSVSREKKESFPLTVTSAQKNPTAFYLCASSRVQGAINQPQHFGDGTRLSIL.

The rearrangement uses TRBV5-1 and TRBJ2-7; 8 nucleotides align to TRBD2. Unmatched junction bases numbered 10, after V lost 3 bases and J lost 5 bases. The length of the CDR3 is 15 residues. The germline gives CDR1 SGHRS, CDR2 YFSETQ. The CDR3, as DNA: TGCGCCAGCAGCTCTCTGGCGGGAGGTGGCAACGAGCAGTACTTC. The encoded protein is CASSSLAGGGNEQYF.

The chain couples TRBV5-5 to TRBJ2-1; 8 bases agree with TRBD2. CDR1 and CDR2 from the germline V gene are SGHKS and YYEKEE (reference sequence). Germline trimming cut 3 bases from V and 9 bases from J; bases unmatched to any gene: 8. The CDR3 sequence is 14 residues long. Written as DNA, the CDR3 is TGTGCCAGCAGCTCGGGACTAGAAGGGGGTGAGCAGTTCTTC. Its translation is CASSSGLEGGEQFF.

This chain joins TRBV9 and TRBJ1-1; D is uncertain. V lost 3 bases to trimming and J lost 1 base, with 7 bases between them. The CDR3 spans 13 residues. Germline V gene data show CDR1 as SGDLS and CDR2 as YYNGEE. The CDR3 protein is CASSGGQNTEAFF. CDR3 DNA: TGTGCCAGCAGCGGAGGGCAGAACACTGAAGCTTTCTTT.

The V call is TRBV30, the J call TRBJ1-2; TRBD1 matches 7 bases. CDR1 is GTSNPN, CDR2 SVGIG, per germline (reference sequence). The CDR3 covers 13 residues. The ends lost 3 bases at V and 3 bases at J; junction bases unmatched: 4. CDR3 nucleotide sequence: TGTGCCTGGAGAAGGGACAGTTACTATGGCTACACCTTC. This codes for CAWRRDSYYGYTF.

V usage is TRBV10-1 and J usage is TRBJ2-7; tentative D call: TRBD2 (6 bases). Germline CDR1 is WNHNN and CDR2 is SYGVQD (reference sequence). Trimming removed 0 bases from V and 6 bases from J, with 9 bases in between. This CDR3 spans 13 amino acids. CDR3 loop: CASSESMGGEQYF. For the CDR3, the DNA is TGCGCCAGCAGTGAGTCCATGGGGGGCGAGCAGTACTTC.

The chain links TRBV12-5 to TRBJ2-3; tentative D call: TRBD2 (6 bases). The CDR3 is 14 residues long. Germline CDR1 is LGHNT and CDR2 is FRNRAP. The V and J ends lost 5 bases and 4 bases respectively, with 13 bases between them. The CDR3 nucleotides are TGTGCTAGTGGTCCCGGGACTTACCCAGATACGCAGTATTTT. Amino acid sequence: CASGPGTYPDTQYF.

CDR3 DNA sequence: TGTGCCAGCAGCTCCGGGACAGGGGGCTTGCGGGAGAACCATGAGCAGTTCTTC. Translating gives CASSSGTGGLRENHEQFF. The gene calls are TRBV5-4 and TRBJ2-1, with 12 bases aligning to TRBD1. This CDR3 has 18 amino acids. J gave up 8 bases and V 3 bases, and 15 bases lay outside the gene matches. Germline V lookup: CDR1 SGHNT, CDR2 YYREEE (reference sequence).

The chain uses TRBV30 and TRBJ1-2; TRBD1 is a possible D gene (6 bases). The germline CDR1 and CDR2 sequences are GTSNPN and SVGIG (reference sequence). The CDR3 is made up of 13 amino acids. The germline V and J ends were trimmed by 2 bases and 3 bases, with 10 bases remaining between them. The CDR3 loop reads CAWSQQGHYGYTF. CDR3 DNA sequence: TGTGCCTGGAGTCAGCAGGGGCACTATGGCTACACCTTC.

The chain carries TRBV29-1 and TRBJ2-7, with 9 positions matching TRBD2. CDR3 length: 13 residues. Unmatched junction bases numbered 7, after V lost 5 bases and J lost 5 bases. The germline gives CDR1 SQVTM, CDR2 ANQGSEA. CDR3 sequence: CSVLAGGLDEQYF. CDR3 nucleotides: TGCAGCGTTCTGGCGGGGGGGCTCGACGAGCAGTACTTC.

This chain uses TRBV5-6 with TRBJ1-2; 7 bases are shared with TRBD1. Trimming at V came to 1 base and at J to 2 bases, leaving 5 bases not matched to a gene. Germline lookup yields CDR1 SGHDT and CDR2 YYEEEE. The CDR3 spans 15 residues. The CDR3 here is CASSLSGTANYGYTF. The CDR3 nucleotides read TGTGCCAGCAGCTTGTCCGGGACAGCGAACTATGGCTACACCTTC.

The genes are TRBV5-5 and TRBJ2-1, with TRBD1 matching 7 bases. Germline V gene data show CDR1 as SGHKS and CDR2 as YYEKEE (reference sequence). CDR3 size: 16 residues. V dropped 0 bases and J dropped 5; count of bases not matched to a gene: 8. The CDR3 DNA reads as TGTGCCAGCAGCTTGGAGGTGTGGGACAGCCACAATGAGCAGTTCTTC. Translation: CASSLEVWDSHNEQFF.

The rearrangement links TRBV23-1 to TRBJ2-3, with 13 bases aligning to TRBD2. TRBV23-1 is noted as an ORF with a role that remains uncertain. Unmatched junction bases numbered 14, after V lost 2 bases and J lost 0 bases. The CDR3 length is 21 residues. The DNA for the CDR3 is TGCGCCAGCAGTCAACCAGGTGGTGGGACTAGCGGGGAAACTAGCACAGATACGCAGTATTTT. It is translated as CASSQPGGGTSGETSTDTQYF.

CDR3 residues: CASSGMDKTYEQYF. Written as DNA, the CDR3 is TGTGCCAGCAGCGGAATGGACAAAACCTACGAGCAGTACTTC. The V gene is TRBV7-9, the J gene TRBJ2-7, with a tentative D call TRBD1 (5 bases). Germline V gene data show CDR1 as SEHNR and CDR2 as FQNEAQ (reference sequence). The CDR3 sequence is 14 residues long. Deletions cut 5 bases from V and 2 bases from J, with 13 bases between.

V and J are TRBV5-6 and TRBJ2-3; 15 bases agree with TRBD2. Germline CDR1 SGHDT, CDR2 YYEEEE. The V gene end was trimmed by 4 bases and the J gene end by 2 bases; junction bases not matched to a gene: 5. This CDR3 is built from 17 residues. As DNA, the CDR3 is TGTGCCAGCAGCGGCGGGACTAGCGGGGGGTTCACAGATACGCAGTATTTT. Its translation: CASSGGTSGGFTDTQYF.

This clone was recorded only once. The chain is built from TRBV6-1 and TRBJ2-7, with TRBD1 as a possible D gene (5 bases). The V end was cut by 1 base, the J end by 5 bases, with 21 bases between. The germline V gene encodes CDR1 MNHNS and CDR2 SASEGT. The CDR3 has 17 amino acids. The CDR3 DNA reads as TGTGCCAGCAGTGAAGGGGGCGGCAGGCTCTTCCACGACGAGCAGTACTTC. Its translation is CASSEGGGRLFHDEQYF.

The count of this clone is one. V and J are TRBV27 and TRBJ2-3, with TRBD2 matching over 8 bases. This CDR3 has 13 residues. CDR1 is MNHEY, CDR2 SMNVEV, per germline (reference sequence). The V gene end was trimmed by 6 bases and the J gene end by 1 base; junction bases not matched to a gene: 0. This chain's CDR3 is CASRREGTDTQYF. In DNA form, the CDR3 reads TGTGCCAGCAGGCGGGAGGGCACAGATACGCAGTATTTT.

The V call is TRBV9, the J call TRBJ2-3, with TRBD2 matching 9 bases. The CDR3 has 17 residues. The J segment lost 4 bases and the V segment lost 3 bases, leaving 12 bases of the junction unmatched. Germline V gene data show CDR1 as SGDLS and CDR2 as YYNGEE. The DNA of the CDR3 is TGTGCCAGCAGCGAGCAGACTAGCGGAGGCCTTGCAGATACGCAGTATTTT. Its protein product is CASSEQTSGGLADTQYF.